This T cell receptor beta chain is drawn from a study of T-cell memory formation after mild COVID-19. 5'RACE primed from the constant segment yielded TCR alpha and TCR beta cDNA libraries bearing sample barcodes and UMIs. Each CDR3 protein is one row after TCRdb ran MiXCR on the 5' RACE reads. This table holds a few hundred thousand distinct CDR3 sequences, around a fifth found once. Germline V gene data show CDR1 as SEHNR and CDR2 as FQNEAQ (reference sequence). V gave up 5 bases and J gave up 1 base, with 9 bases separating them. The CDR3 sequence is 14 residues long. This chain uses TRBV7-9 with TRBJ1-3; TRBD1 is a possible D gene (5 bases). The receptor comes from an adult woman who had mild COVID-19 (a few samples of this study predate the infection). Cell type and time point are not known. Sequenced sample: PBMCs or a T cell subset sorted from them (not recorded which). The CDR3 DNA reads TGTGCCAGCAGCAACAGGTCATCTGGAAACACCATATATTTT. It is translated as CASSNRSSGNTIYF. Using reference TRBV7-9 and TRBJ1-3 for the parts outside the CDR3, the full variable domain is DTGVSQNPRHKITKRGQNVTFRCDPISEHNRLYWYRQTLGQGPEFLTYFQNEAQLEKSRLLSDRFSAERPKGSFSTLEIQRTEQGDSAMYLCASSNRSSGNTIYFGEGSWLTVV.